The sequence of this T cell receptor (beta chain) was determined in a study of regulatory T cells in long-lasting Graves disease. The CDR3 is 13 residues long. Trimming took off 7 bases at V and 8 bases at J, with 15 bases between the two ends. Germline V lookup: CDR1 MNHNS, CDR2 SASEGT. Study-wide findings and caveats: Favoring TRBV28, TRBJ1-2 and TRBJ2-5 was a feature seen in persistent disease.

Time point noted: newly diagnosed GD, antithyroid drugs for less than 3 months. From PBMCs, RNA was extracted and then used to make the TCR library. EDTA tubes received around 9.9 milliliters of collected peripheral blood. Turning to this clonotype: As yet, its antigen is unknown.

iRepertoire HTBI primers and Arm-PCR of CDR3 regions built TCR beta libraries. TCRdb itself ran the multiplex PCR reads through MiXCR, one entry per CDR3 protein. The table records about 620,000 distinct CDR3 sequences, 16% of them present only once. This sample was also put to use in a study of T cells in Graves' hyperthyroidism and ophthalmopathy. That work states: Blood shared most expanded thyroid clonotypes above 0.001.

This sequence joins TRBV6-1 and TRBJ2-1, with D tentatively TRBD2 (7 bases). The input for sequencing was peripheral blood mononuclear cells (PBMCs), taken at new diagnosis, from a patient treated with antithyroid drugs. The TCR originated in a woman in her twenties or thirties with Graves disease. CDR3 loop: CASTLSGGDEQFF. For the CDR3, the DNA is TGTGCCAGCACCCTGTCGGGGGGCGATGAGCAGTTCTTC.